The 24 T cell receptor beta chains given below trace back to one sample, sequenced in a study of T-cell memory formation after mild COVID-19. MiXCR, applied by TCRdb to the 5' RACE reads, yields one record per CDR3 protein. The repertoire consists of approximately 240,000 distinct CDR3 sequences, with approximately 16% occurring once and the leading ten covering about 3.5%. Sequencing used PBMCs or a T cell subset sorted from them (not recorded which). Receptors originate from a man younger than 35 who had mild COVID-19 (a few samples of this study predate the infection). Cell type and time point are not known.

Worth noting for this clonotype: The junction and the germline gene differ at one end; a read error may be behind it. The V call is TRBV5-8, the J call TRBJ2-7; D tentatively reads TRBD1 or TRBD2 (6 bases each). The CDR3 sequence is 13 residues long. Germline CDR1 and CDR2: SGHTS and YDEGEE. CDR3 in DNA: TGTGCCAGCAGATTGGGGGGCGCGTACGAGCAGTACTTC. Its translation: CASRLGGAYEQYF.

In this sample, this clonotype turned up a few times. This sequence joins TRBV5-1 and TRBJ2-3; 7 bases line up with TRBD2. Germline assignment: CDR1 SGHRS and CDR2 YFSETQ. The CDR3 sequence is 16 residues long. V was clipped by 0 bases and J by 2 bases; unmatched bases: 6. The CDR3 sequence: CASSLGQRDPTDTQYF. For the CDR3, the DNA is TGCGCCAGCAGCTTGGGCCAGCGGGACCCCACAGATACGCAGTATTTT.

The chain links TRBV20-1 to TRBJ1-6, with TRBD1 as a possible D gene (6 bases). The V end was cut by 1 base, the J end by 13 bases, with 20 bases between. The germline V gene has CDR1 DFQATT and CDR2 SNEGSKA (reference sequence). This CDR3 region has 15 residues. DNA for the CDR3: TGCAGTGCTAGAGTAGGACAGACTTCATTGGGCCCCCTCCACTTT. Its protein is CSARVGQTSLGPLHF.

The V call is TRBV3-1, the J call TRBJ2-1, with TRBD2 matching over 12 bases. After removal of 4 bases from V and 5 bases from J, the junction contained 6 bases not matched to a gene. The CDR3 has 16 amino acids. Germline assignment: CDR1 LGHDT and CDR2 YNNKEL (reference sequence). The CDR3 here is CASSLSSGGENNEQFF. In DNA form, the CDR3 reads TGTGCCAGCAGCCTCTCTAGCGGGGGGGAGAACAATGAGCAGTTCTTC.

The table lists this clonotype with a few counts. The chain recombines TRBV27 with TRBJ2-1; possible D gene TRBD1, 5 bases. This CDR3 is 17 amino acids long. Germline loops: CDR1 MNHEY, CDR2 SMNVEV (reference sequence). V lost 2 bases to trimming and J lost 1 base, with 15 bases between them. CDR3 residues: CASSLGQGYDSYNEQFF. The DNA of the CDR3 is TGTGCCAGCAGTTTAGGGCAGGGCTACGATTCCTACAATGAGCAGTTCTTC.

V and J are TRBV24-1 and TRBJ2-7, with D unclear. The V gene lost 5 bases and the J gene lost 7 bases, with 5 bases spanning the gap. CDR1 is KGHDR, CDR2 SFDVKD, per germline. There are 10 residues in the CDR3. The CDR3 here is CATSVGEQYF. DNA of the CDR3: TGTGCCACCAGTGTGGGGGAGCAGTACTTC.

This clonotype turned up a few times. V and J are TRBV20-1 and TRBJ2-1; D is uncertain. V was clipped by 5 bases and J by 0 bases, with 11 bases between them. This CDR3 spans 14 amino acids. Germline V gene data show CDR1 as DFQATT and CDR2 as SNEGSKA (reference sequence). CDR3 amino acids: CSAVTPSSYNEQFF. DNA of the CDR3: TGCAGTGCTGTGACTCCAAGCTCCTACAATGAGCAGTTCTTC.

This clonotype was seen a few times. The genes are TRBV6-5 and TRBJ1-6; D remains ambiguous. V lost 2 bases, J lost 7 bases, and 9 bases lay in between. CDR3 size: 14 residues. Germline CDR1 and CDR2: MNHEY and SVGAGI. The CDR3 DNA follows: TGTGCCAGCAGTTACGCGACATGGAATTCACCCCTCCACTTT. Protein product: CASSYATWNSPLHF.

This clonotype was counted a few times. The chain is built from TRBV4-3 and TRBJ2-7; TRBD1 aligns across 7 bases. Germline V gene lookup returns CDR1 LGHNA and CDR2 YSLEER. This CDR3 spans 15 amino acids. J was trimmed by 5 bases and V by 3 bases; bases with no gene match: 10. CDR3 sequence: CASSHAVTGDNEQYF. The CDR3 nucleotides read TGCGCCAGCAGCCATGCCGTAACAGGGGACAACGAGCAGTACTTC.

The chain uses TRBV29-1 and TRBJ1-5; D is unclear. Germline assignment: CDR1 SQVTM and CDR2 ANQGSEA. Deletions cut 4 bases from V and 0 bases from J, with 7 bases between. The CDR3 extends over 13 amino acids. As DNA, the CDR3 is TGCAGCGTTGCGGATTATAGCAATCAGCCCCAGCATTTT. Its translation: CSVADYSNQPQHF.

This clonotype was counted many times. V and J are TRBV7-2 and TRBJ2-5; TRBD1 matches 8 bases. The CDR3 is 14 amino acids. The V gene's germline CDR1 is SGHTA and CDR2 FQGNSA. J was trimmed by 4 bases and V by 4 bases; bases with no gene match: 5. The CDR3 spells CASSSRTGLETQYF. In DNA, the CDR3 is TGTGCCAGCAGCTCGAGGACAGGGCTAGAGACCCAGTACTTC.

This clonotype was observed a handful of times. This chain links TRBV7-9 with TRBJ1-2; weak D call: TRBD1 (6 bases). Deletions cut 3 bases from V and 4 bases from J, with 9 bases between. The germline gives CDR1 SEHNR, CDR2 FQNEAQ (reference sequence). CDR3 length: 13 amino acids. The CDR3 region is CASSFGQFYGYTF. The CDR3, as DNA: TGTGCCAGCAGCTTTGGACAGTTCTATGGCTACACCTTC.

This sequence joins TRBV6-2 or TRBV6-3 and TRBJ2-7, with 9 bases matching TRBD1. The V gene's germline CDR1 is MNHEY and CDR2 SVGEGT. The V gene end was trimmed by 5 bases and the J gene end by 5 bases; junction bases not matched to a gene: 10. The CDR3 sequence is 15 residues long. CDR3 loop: CASSPPGQGIDEQYF. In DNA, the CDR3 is TGTGCCAGCAGTCCCCCGGGACAGGGCATCGACGAGCAGTACTTC.

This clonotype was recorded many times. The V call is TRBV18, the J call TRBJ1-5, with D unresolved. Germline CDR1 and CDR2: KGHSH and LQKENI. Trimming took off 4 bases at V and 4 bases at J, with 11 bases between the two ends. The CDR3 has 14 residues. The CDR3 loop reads CASSQARGNQPQHF. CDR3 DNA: TGTGCCAGCTCACAGGCGCGGGGTAATCAGCCCCAGCATTTT.

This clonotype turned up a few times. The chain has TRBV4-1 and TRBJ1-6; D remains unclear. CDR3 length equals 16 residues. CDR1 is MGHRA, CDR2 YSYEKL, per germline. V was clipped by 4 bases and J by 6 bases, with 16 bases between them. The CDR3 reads CASSPIGRGTNSPLHF. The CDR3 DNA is TGCGCCAGCAGCCCGATCGGTCGGGGAACTAATTCACCCCTCCACTTT.

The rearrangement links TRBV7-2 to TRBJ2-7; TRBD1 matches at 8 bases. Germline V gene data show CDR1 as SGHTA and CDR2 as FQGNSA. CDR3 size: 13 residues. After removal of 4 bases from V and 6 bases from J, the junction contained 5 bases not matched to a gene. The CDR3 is CASSSGQVGEQYF. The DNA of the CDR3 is TGTGCCAGCAGCTCGGGACAGGTCGGCGAGCAGTACTTC.

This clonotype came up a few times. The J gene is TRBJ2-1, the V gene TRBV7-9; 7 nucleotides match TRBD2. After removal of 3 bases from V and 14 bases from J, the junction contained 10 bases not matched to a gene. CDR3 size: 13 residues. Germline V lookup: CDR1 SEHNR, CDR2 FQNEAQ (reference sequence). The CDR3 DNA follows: TGTGCCAGCAGCTTGGGTCGTCCAGGGAGGGAGTTCTTC. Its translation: CASSLGRPGREFF.

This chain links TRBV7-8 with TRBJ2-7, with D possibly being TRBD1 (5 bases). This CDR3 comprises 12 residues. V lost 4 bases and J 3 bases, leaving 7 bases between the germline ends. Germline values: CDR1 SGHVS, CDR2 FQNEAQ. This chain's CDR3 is CASSSDNYEQYV. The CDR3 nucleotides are TGTGCCAGCAGCTCGGACAACTACGAGCAGTACGTC.

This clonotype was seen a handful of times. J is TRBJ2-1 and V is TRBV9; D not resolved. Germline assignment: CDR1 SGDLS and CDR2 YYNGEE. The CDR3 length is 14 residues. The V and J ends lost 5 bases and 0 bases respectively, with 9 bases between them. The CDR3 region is CASREISSYNEQFF. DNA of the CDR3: TGTGCCAGCAGGGAGATAAGCTCCTACAATGAGCAGTTCTTC. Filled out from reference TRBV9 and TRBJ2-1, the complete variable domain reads DSGVTQTPKHLITATGQRVTLRCSPRSGDLSVYWYQQSLDQGLQFLIQYYNGEERAKGNILERFSAQQFPDLHSELNLSSLELGDSALYFCASREISSYNEQFFGPGTRLTVL.

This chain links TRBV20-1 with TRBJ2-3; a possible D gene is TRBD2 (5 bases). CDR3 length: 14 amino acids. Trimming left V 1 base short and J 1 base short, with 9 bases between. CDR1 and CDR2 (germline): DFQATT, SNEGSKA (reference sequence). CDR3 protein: CSARVGDGTDTQYF. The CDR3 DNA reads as TGCAGTGCTAGAGTGGGAGACGGCACAGATACGCAGTATTTT.

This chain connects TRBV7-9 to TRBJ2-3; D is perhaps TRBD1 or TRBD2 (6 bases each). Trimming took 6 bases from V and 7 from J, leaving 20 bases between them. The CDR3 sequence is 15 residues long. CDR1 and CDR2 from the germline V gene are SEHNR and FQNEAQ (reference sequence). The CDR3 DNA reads TGTGCCAGCAGTCCGGGGGCAGGGCTCCGGTATACGCAGTATTTT. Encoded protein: CASSPGAGLRYTQYF. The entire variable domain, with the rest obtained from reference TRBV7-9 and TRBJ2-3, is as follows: DTGVSQNPRHKITKRGQNVTFRCDPISEHNRLYWYRQTLGQGPEFLTYFQNEAQLEKSRLLSDRFSAERPKGSFSTLEIQRTEQGDSAMYLCASSPGAGLRYTQYFGPGTRLTVL.

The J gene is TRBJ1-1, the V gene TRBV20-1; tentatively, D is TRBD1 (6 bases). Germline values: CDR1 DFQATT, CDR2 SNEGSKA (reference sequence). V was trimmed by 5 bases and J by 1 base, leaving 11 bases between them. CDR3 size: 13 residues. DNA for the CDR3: TGCAGTGCTGGAAAGGGACAGAACACTGAAGCTTTCTTT. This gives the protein CSAGKGQNTEAFF.

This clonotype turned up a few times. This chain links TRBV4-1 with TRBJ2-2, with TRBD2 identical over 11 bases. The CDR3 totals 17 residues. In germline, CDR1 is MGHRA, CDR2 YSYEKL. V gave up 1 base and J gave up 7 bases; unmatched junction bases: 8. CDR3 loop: CASSQGLAGPRGGELFF. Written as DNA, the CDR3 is TGCGCCAGCAGCCAAGGACTAGCGGGACCCCGGGGCGGGGAGCTGTTTTTT.

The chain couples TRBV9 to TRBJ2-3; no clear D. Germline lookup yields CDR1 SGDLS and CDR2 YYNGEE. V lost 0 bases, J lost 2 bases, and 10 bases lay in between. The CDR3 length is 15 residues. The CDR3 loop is CASSVAPGTTDTQYF. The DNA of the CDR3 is TGTGCCAGCAGCGTAGCGCCCGGAACCACAGATACGCAGTATTTT.